These 16 T cell receptor beta chains were all obtained from the same sample, sequenced in a study of T cell responses to AZD1222 COVID-19 vaccine. The method was immunoSEQ multiplex PCR; TCRdb's version includes in-frame clones alone and lacks a portion of them. The repertoire holds about 210,000 clones, with around 94% as singletons. Sequencing was performed on peripheral blood, taken on day 0 of AZD1222 vaccination. The source is an adult in good health.

The chain carries TRBV6-5 and TRBJ2-7; D assignment may be TRBD1 or TRBD2 (6 bases each). V shed 5 bases and J shed 3 bases, with 17 bases lying between them. The germline V gene encodes CDR1 MNHEY and CDR2 SVGAGI. This CDR3 has 15 residues. CDR3 region: CASSPQGGSYYEQYF. The CDR3 coding sequence is TGTGCCAGCAGTCCACAGGGAGGCTCTTACTACGAGCAGTACTTC.

The chain links TRBV2 to TRBJ1-2; D not certain. Trimming shortened V by 1 base and J by 0 bases, and 12 bases separated the two germline ends. CDR1 and CDR2 from the germline V gene are SNHLY and FYNNEI. The CDR3 sequence is 16 residues long. CDR3 DNA sequence: TGTGCCAGCAGTGAAGGGTCAGTTTGGGCTAACTATGGCTACACCTTC. Amino acid sequence: CASSEGSVWANYGYTF.

V and J are TRBV5-1 and TRBJ1-5; maybe TRBD1 (5 bases). The V end lost 0 bases, the J end lost 4 bases, and 11 bases lay between the germline ends. Germline CDR1 and CDR2: SGHRS and YFSETQ. The CDR3 runs 15 residues. Written as DNA, the CDR3 is TGCGCCAGCAGCTTGGCGGGGGGGATTAATCAGCCCCAGCATTTT. Amino acids: CASSLAGGINQPQHF.

This rearrangement joins TRBV7-2 to TRBJ1-5; D is ambiguous. V was pared by 7 bases and J by 0 bases, with 10 bases between. The germline gives CDR1 SGHTA, CDR2 FQGNSA. The CDR3 is 14 amino acids. CDR3 sequence (DNA): TGTGCCAGCACACTCCTCAGTAGCAATCAGCCCCAGCATTTT. It is translated as CASTLLSSNQPQHF. The variable domain in full, completed from reference TRBV7-2 and TRBJ1-5, reads GAGVSQSPSNKVTEKGKDVELRCDPISGHTALYWYRQSLGQGLEFLIYFQGNSAPDKSGLPSDRFSAERTGGSVSTLTIQRTQQEDSAVYLCASTLLSSNQPQHFGDGTRLSIL.

V gene TRBV5-1 combines with J gene TRBJ2-6; D tentatively fits TRBD1 or TRBD2 (5 bases each). V gave up 6 bases and J gave up 3 bases, with 16 bases separating them. This CDR3 has 16 amino acids. The germline V gene encodes CDR1 SGHRS and CDR2 YFSETQ. CDR3 loop: CASTPLEGYGANVLTF. CDR3 bases: TGCGCCAGCACCCCTCTAGAGGGGTATGGGGCCAACGTCCTGACTTTC.

The chain joins TRBV6-1 to TRBJ1-2, with D unclear. The CDR3 has 14 residues. CDR1 and CDR2 (germline): MNHNS, SASEGT. The V end lost 3 bases, the J end lost 4 bases, and 12 bases lay between the germline ends. CDR3 amino acids: CASSEAAPSYGYTF. The CDR3 DNA is TGTGCCAGCAGTGAGGCGGCTCCCAGCTATGGCTACACCTTC.

This clone was recorded once. V is TRBV10-1 and J is TRBJ1-6, with a possible D match to TRBD1 (5 bases). V shed 9 bases and J shed 4 bases, with 10 bases lying between them. CDR1 and CDR2 (germline): WNHNN, SYGVQD (reference sequence). This CDR3 is built from 13 residues. The CDR3 DNA reads as TGCGCCAGTCAACAGGATTATAATTCACCCCTCCACTTT. As protein: CASQQDYNSPLHF.

The gene calls are TRBV6-2 or TRBV6-3 and TRBJ2-7, with D perhaps TRBD2 (5 bases). CDR1 and CDR2 (germline): MNHEY, SVGEGT. The CDR3 length is 12 residues. Trimming stripped 5 bases from V and 9 bases from J, with 14 bases between. CDR3 sequence reads: CASSPWTSAQYF. The CDR3 nucleotides are TGTGCCAGCAGTCCCTGGACTTCGGCGCAGTACTTC.

The chain has TRBV6-2 or TRBV6-3 and TRBJ2-7; D uncertain. Trimming left V 2 bases short and J 6 bases short, with 8 bases between. Per germline, CDR1 MNHEY and CDR2 SVGEGT. The CDR3 totals 12 residues. The CDR3 DNA reads TGTGCCAGCAGTTACCTAGGCCGCGAGCAGTACTTC. Residues: CASSYLGREQYF.

The chain carries TRBV7-3 and TRBJ2-7; 11 bases fit TRBD1. V lost 2 bases, J lost 8 bases, and 5 bases stayed unmatched. CDR3 length: 14 amino acids. The germline CDR1 and CDR2 sequences are SGHTA and FQGTGA. This chain's CDR3 is CASSLGTGGLQQYF. CDR3 in DNA: TGTGCCAGCAGCTTAGGGACAGGGGGACTTCAGCAGTACTTC.

The genes are TRBV27 and TRBJ2-1, with 9 bases fitting TRBD1. With 0 bases clipped from V and 10 bases from J, the junction kept 1 base outside the gene matches. Germline loops: CDR1 MNHEY, CDR2 SMNVEV (reference sequence). There are 13 residues in the CDR3. The CDR3 DNA is TGTGCCAGCAGTTTATCCGGGACAGGGGAGCAGTTCTTC. Its protein is CASSLSGTGEQFF.

The chain links TRBV28 to TRBJ1-6, with 7 bases matching TRBD1. Germline CDR1 reads MDHEN; CDR2 reads SYDVKM. The CDR3 has 18 residues. Trimming removed 2 bases from V and 1 base from J; junction bases left unmatched: 8. The DNA for the CDR3 is TGTGCCAGCAGTTTAGGGCAGGGGGTATGGTCCTATAATTCACCCCTCCACTTT. Translating gives CASSLGQGVWSYNSPLHF.

The chain has TRBV18 and TRBJ2-7, with TRBD1 matching over 7 bases. Looked up from germline, CDR1 is KGHSH and CDR2 is LQKENI. This CDR3 comprises 14 residues. V shed 4 bases and J 2 bases; nucleotides not matched to a gene: 5. The CDR3 DNA is TGTGCCAGCTCACAGGACAGGCGGGCCTACGAGCAGTACTTC. Translation gives CASSQDRRAYEQYF.

The chain employs TRBV6-5 and TRBJ2-7; TRBD1 matches 11 bases. The CDR3 spans 16 residues. The ends lost 0 bases at V and 2 bases at J; junction bases unmatched: 3. Germline V gives CDR1 MNHEY, CDR2 SVGAGI. The CDR3 loop is CASSYSGQGVAYEQYF. The CDR3 region has the DNA TGTGCCAGCAGTTACTCGGGACAGGGGGTTGCCTACGAGCAGTACTTC.

CDR3: CASNSGGHYNEQFF. CDR3 coding DNA: TGTGCCAGCAACTCGGGGGGCCACTACAATGAGCAGTTCTTC. J is TRBJ2-1 and V is TRBV6-5; TRBD2 might be the D (7 bases). The ends were cut back, 7 bases at V and 3 bases at J, with 13 bases in the middle. The CDR3 consists of 14 residues. Germline V gene lookup returns CDR1 MNHEY and CDR2 SVGAGI.

The rearrangement uses TRBV13 and TRBJ1-2, with 7 bases lining up with TRBD1. This CDR3 region has 14 residues. V dropped 1 base and J dropped 7; count of bases not matched to a gene: 6. Germline V lookup: CDR1 PRHDT, CDR2 FYEKMQ (reference sequence). The CDR3 loop is CASSLERGQGGYTF. CDR3 DNA: TGTGCCAGCAGCTTAGAAAGGGGGCAGGGTGGCTACACCTTC.